A selection of T cell receptor beta chains follows, all from one sample in a study of blood T cells in healthy people across ages. TCRdb used MiXCR to reprocess the 5' RACE reads, holding one entry per CDR3 protein. This table has around 1.7 million distinct CDR3 sequences, 28% appearing once. Sample: blood. The source of these receptors is a woman in her twenties or thirties in good health. The CDR3 runs from the conserved cysteine through the conserved F or W. D genes are given only for firm matches. The size field is filled for only some rows; it gives once, few, many or a size class.

clone size: .; J gene: TRBJ2-1; D gene: .; V gene: TRBV11-2; CDR3 protein: CASSLYGRPADEQFF; CDR3 DNA: TGTGCCAGCAGCTTATATGGGAGGCCGGCCGATGAGCAGTTCTTC
clone size: .; J gene: TRBJ2-3; D gene: TRBD2; V gene: TRBV30; CDR3 protein: CAWSASGGTQYF; CDR3 DNA: TGTGCCTGGAGTGCATCGGGGGGTACGCAGTATTTT
clone size: few; J gene: TRBJ1-1; D gene: .; V gene: TRBV2; CDR3 protein: CASSEGGHNTEAFF; CDR3 DNA: TGTGCCAGCAGTGAAGGAGGGCATAACACTGAAGCTTTCTTT
clone size: .; J gene: TRBJ2-7; D gene: .; V gene: TRBV12-3/TRBV12-4; CDR3 protein: CASSLGQTFEQYF; CDR3 DNA: TGTGCCAGCAGTTTAGGACAGACTTTCGAGCAGTACTTC
clone size: many; J gene: TRBJ2-7; D gene: TRBD2; V gene: TRBV12-3/TRBV12-4; CDR3 protein: CASSLPPGGTYEQYF; CDR3 DNA: TGTGCCAGCAGTTTACCCCCGGGAGGGACCTACGAGCAGTACTTC
clone size: .; J gene: TRBJ2-1; D gene: .; V gene: TRBV12-3/TRBV12-4; CDR3 protein: CASTRRRGTFSLYNEQFF; CDR3 DNA: TGTGCCAGCACCAGAAGGCGAGGGACTTTCTCCCTCTACAATGAGCAGTTCTTC
clone size: few; J gene: TRBJ2-6; D gene: .; V gene: TRBV7-3; CDR3 protein: CASSEDTYSGANVLTF; CDR3 DNA: TGTGCCAGCAGCGAAGACACTTACTCTGGGGCCAACGTCCTGACTTTC
clone size: few; J gene: TRBJ1-2; D gene: TRBD1; V gene: TRBV6-5; CDR3 protein: CASSYNLLGTGSFNYGYTF; CDR3 DNA: TGTGCCAGCAGTTACAACTTACTAGGGACAGGATCTTTTAACTATGGCTACACCTTC
clone size: once; J gene: TRBJ2-5; D gene: TRBD2; V gene: TRBV5-1; CDR3 protein: CASSRGQRGDNEQYF; CDR3 DNA: TGCGCCAGCAGCCGGGGCCAGCGGGGCGACAATGAGCAGTACTTC
clone size: .; J gene: TRBJ1-6; D gene: .; V gene: TRBV3-1; CDR3 protein: CASSQDLSSPLHF; CDR3 DNA: TGTGCCAGCAGCCAAGATTTAAGTTCACCCCTCCACTTT
clone size: .; J gene: TRBJ2-1; D gene: TRBD1; V gene: TRBV6-5; CDR3 protein: CASSYSGTGKRNEQFF; CDR3 DNA: TGTGCCAGCAGTTACTCGGGGACAGGAAAGAGGAATGAGCAGTTCTTC
clone size: .; J gene: TRBJ2-5; D gene: TRBD1; V gene: TRBV29-1; CDR3 protein: CSVQKTGGGETQYF; CDR3 DNA: TGCAGCGTTCAGAAAACAGGGGGCGGAGAGACCCAGTACTTC
clone size: .; J gene: TRBJ1-2; D gene: .; V gene: TRBV7-9; CDR3 protein: CASSLTQRTGAGYTF; CDR3 DNA: TGTGCCAGCAGCCTAACCCAAAGGACTGGGGCTGGCTACACCTTC
clone size: .; J gene: TRBJ1-2; D gene: TRBD1; V gene: TRBV6-6; CDR3 protein: CASSYWGTETNYGYTF; CDR3 DNA: TGTGCCAGCAGTTACTGGGGGACAGAAACTAACTATGGCTACACCTTC
clone size: .; J gene: TRBJ2-7; D gene: .; V gene: TRBV18; CDR3 protein: CASSQQGPGSSYEQYF; CDR3 DNA: TGTGCCAGCTCACAGCAAGGTCCAGGGAGCTCCTACGAGCAGTACTTC
clone size: few; J gene: TRBJ2-5; D gene: .; V gene: TRBV3-1; CDR3 protein: CAGSQYGGLQETQYF; CDR3 DNA: TGTGCCGGCAGCCAATACGGGGGACTCCAAGAGACCCAGTACTTC
clone size: .; J gene: TRBJ2-7; D gene: .; V gene: TRBV11-2; CDR3 protein: CASSSLRGPFYEQYF; CDR3 DNA: TGTGCCAGCAGCTCCTTGAGAGGCCCTTTCTACGAGCAGTACTTC
clone size: .; J gene: TRBJ2-5; D gene: .; V gene: TRBV11-2; CDR3 protein: CASSLVTGVATQYF; CDR3 DNA: TGTGCCAGCAGCTTAGTTACCGGGGTTGCGACCCAGTACTTC
clone size: few; J gene: TRBJ1-1; D gene: .; V gene: TRBV7-6; CDR3 protein: CASSHGGVTEAFF; CDR3 DNA: TGTGCCAGCAGCCATGGGGGAGTCACTGAAGCTTTCTTT
clone size: few; J gene: TRBJ1-2; D gene: TRBD1; V gene: TRBV4-3; CDR3 protein: CASSQDQTPGQGVGGYTF; CDR3 DNA: TGCGCCAGCAGCCAAGATCAAACTCCGGGACAGGGAGTTGGTGGCTACACCTTC
clone size: .; J gene: TRBJ2-1; D gene: TRBD2; V gene: TRBV7-3; CDR3 protein: CASSPKRGGSSSYNEQFF; CDR3 DNA: TGTGCCAGCAGCCCAAAGCGGGGCGGCAGCAGCTCCTACAATGAGCAGTTCTTC
clone size: few; J gene: TRBJ2-2; D gene: TRBD2; V gene: TRBV24-1; CDR3 protein: CATASGGSTRTGELFF; CDR3 DNA: TGTGCCACCGCAAGCGGCGGGAGTACGCGCACCGGGGAGCTGTTTTTT
clone size: .; J gene: TRBJ2-3; D gene: .; V gene: TRBV30; CDR3 protein: CAWKLGRGADTQYF; CDR3 DNA: TGTGCCTGGAAGTTGGGTCGGGGCGCAGATACGCAGTATTTT
clone size: .; J gene: TRBJ2-5; D gene: TRBD1; V gene: TRBV9; CDR3 protein: CASSAAGQEETQYF; CDR3 DNA: TGTGCCAGCAGCGCCGCGGGACAGGAAGAGACCCAGTACTTC
clone size: .; J gene: TRBJ2-3; D gene: .; V gene: TRBV28; CDR3 protein: CASLGTTDTQYF; CDR3 DNA: TGTGCCAGCCTCGGGACAACAGATACGCAGTATTTT
clone size: few; J gene: TRBJ2-4; D gene: TRBD1; V gene: TRBV3-1; CDR3 protein: CASSPAGGAKNIQYF; CDR3 DNA: TGTGCCAGCAGCCCCGCAGGGGGAGCCAAAAACATTCAGTACTTC